The 10 T cell receptor beta chains reported below all come from one sample, sequenced in a study of blood T cell repertoires in COVID-19. Sequenced by immunoSEQ multiplex PCR; TCRdb stores in-frame clones only, minus some. The profile shows 200,000 to 300,000 clones, approximately 83% of them singletons. The sequenced sample consisted of peripheral blood. These receptors all stem from a woman aged 25 to 39 who had recovered from COVID-19.

A remark on this clone: Other DNA sequences in this specimen translate into the identical CDR3. The genes are TRBV11-2 and TRBJ1-5; tentatively, D is TRBD1 (6 bases). Per germline, CDR1 SGHAT and CDR2 FQNNGV. CDR3 size: 15 residues. Between the trimmed V and J ends, which lost 1 base and 1 base, there was a span of 8 bases. CDR3: CASSLGTASNQPQHF. Written as DNA, the CDR3 is TGTGCCAGCAGCTTAGGGACAGCGAGCAATCAGCCCCAGCATTTT.

This sequence joins TRBV3-1 (or the pseudogene TRBV3-2) and TRBJ1-1; 8 bases agree with TRBD1. The trim removed 6 bases at V and 4 bases at J, leaving 13 bases unmatched. This CDR3 spans 16 amino acids. Germline CDR1 LGHDT, CDR2 YNNKEL (reference sequence). The CDR3 DNA follows: TGTGCCAGCAGACGCGCAGGGGGCGCTTTCGCCACTGAAGCTTTCTTT. Amino acid sequence: CASRRAGGAFATEAFF.

This chain joins TRBV4-1 and TRBJ2-7, with D possibly being TRBD1 (5 bases). This CDR3 contains 15 residues. Deletions cut 0 bases from V and 4 bases from J, with 13 bases between. Germline CDR1 reads MGHRA; CDR2 reads YSYEKL. Written as DNA, the CDR3 is TGCGCCAGCAGCCAAGATCCAGGGCGATCGTACGAGCAGTACTTC. It yields the protein CASSQDPGRSYEQYF.

The table lists this clone with a count of one. The chain is built from TRBV7-6 and TRBJ2-7; 10 bases fit TRBD2. Germline-derived CDR1 and CDR2 are SGHVS and FNYEAQ. The ends lost 5 bases at V and 3 bases at J; junction bases unmatched: 10. This CDR3 is 16 amino acids long. The CDR3 sequence is CASSDRPGLAYYEQYF. CDR3 nucleotides: TGTGCCAGCAGCGATAGACCGGGACTAGCGTACTACGAGCAGTACTTC.

This chain uses TRBV30 with TRBJ1-2, with D maybe TRBD1 (5 bases). Germline lookup yields CDR1 GTSNPN and CDR2 SVGIG (reference sequence). CDR3 length: 18 residues. Trimming took 3 bases from V and 3 from J, leaving 26 bases between them. DNA for the CDR3: TGTGCCTGGAGGAAGACACTAGTGGAGGGGAGGAGGCACTATGGCTACACCTTC. Its translation is CAWRKTLVEGRRHYGYTF.

The V call is TRBV19, the J call TRBJ1-2; TRBD1 is a possible D gene (5 bases). Germline lookup yields CDR1 LNHDA and CDR2 SQIVND (reference sequence). V was shortened by 2 bases and J by 0 bases, with 10 bases between the two germline ends. The CDR3 sequence is 15 residues long. CDR3 region: CASSISGPSNYGYTF. Here the CDR3 DNA reads TGTGCCAGTAGTATATCAGGGCCCTCTAACTATGGCTACACCTTC.

V is TRBV11-2 and J is TRBJ2-5, with 16 bases identical to TRBD2. Losses at the gene ends were 5 bases for V and 1 base for J; bases not matched to a gene: 4. This CDR3 is built from 17 residues. Germline V gene lookup returns CDR1 SGHAT and CDR2 FQNNGV. Here the CDR3 reads CASSQGTSGGVQETQYF. DNA for the CDR3: TGTGCCAGCAGCCAGGGGACTAGCGGGGGGGTCCAAGAGACCCAGTACTTC.

This chain connects TRBV23-1 to TRBJ2-5; weak D call: TRBD2 (5 bases). TRBV23-1 is marked as an open reading frame, function uncertain. The CDR3 has 18 amino acids. Trimming stripped 7 bases from V and 3 bases from J, with 27 bases between. Here the CDR3 DNA reads TGCGCCAGCAATATCCTCTGGGTTGAGGGCCGGTTGGAAGAGACCCAGTACTTC. Translated: CASNILWVEGRLEETQYF.

The rearrangement uses TRBV12-3 or TRBV12-4 and TRBJ2-4; TRBD2 might be the D (6 bases). CDR3 size: 13 residues. V lost 2 bases to trimming and J lost 6 bases, with 8 bases between them. The CDR3 DNA reads TGTGCCAGCAGTTTAATCGGGAGAAACATTCAGTACTTC. This encodes CASSLIGRNIQYF.

The V and J genes are TRBV19 and TRBJ1-2, with 9 bases matching TRBD1. V lost 4 bases to trimming and J lost 6 bases; unmatched junction nucleotides: 12. The CDR3 length is 16 residues. The V gene's germline CDR1 is LNHDA and CDR2 SQIVND (reference sequence). The CDR3 DNA reads TGTGCCAGTAGTACGCACCGGGACAGGGAAGAGGATGGCTACACCTTC. This encodes CASSTHRDREEDGYTF.